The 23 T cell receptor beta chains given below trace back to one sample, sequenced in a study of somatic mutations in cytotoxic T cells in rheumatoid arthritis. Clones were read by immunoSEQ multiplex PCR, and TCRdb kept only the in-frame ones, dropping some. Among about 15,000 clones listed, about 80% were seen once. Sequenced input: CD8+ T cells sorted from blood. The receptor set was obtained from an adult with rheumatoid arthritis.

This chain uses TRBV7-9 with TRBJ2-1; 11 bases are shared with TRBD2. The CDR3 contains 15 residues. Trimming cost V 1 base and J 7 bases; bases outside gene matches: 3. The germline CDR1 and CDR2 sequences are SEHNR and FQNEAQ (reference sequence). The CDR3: CASSLGPSGRNEQFF. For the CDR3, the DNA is TGTGCCAGCAGCTTAGGCCCTAGCGGGAGGAATGAGCAGTTCTTC. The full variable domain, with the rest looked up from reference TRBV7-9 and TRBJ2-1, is DTGVSQNPRHKITKRGQNVTFRCDPISEHNRLYWYRQTLGQGPEFLTYFQNEAQLEKSRLLSDRFSAERPKGSFSTLEIQRTEQGDSAMYLCASSLGPSGRNEQFFGPGTRLTVL.

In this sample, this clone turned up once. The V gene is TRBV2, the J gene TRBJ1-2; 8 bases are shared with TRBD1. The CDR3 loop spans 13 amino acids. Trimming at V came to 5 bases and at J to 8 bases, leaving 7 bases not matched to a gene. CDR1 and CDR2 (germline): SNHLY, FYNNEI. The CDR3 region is CASSPQGERGYTF. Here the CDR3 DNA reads TGTGCCAGCAGTCCACAGGGGGAGCGAGGCTACACCTTC.

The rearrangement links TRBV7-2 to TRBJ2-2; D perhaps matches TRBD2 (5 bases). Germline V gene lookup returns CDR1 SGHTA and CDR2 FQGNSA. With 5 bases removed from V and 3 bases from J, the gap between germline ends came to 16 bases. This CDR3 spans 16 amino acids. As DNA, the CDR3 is TGTGCCAGCAGCCCCTTTGCGGGCCGGGACACCGGGGAGCTGTTTTTT. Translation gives CASSPFAGRDTGELFF.

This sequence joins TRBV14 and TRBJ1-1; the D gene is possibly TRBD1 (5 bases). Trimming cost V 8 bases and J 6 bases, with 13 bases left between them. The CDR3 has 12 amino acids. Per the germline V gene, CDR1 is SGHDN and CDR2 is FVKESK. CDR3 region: CASRGEWAEAFF. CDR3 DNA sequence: TGTGCCAGCCGGGGGGAGTGGGCTGAAGCTTTCTTT.

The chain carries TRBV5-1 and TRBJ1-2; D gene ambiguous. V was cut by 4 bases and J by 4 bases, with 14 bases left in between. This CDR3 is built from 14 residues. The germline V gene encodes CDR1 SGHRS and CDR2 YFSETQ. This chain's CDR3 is CASSDVGLGYGYTF. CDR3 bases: TGCGCCAGCAGCGACGTAGGATTGGGCTATGGCTACACCTTC.

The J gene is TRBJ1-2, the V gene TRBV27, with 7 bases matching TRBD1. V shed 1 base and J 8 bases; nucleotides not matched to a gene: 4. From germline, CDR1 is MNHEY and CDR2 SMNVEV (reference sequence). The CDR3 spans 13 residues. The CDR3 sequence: CASSLLTGSGYTF. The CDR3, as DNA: TGTGCCAGCAGTTTATTGACAGGGAGCGGCTACACCTTC.

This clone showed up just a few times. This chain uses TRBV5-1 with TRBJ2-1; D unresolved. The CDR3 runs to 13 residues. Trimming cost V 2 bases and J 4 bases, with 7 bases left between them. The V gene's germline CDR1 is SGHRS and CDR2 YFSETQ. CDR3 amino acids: CASSLTSYNEQFF. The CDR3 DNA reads TGCGCCAGCAGCTTAACAAGTTACAATGAGCAGTTCTTC.

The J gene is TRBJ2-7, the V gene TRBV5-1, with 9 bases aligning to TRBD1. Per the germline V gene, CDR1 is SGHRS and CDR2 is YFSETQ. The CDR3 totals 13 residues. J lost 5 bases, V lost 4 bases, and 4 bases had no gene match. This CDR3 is CASSRDRENEQYF. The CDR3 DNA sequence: TGCGCCAGCAGCCGGGACAGGGAAAACGAGCAGTACTTC.

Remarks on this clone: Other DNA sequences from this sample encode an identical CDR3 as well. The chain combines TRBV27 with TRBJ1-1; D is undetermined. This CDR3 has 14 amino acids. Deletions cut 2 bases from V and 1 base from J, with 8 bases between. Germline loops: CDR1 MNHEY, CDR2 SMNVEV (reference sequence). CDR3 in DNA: TGTGCCAGCAGTTTAGGCGGCCAGAACACTGAAGCTTTCTTT. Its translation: CASSLGGQNTEAFF.

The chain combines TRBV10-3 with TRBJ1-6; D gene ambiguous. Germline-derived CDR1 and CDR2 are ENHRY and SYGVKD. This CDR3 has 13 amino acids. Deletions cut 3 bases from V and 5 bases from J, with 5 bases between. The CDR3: CAISEANNSPLHF. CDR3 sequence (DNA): TGTGCCATCAGTGAAGCGAATAATTCACCCCTCCACTTT.

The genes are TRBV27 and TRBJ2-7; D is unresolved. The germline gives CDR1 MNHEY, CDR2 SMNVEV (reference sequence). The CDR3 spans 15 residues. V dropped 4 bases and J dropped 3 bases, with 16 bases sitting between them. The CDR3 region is CASSSSLARYYEQYF. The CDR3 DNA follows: TGTGCCAGCAGTTCTAGTCTGGCGCGCTACTACGAGCAGTACTTC.

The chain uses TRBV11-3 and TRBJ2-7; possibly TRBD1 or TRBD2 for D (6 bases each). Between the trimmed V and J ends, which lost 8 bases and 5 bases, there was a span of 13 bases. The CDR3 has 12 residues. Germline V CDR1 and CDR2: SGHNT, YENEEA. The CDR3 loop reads CASGPGGHEQYF. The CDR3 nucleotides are TGTGCCAGCGGCCCCGGGGGCCACGAGCAGTACTTC.

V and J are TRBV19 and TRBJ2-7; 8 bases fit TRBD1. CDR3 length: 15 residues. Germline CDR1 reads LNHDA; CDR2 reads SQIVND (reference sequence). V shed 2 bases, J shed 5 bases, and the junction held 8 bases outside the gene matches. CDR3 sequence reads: CASSIWGRGRDEQYF. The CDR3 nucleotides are TGTGCCAGTAGTATATGGGGCAGGGGGCGAGACGAGCAGTACTTC.

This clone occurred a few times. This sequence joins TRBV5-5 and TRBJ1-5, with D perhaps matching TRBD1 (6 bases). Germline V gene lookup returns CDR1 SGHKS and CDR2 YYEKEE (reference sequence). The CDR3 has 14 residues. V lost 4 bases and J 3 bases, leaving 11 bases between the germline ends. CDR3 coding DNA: TGTGCCAGCAGCCGGCGACAGGTCAATCAGCCCCAGCATTTT. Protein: CASSRRQVNQPQHF.

DNA of the CDR3: TGTGCCTGGAGTTTGGGGACTGAAGCTTTCTTT. It translates to CAWSLGTEAFF. The chain is built from TRBV30 and TRBJ1-1; D is unclear. The CDR3 runs 11 residues. Trimming took off 2 bases at V and 5 bases at J, with 6 bases between the two ends. CDR1 is GTSNPN and CDR2 is SVGIG in the germline V gene (reference sequence). Variable domain in full (rest from reference TRBV30 and TRBJ1-1): SQTIHQWPATLVQPVGSPLSLECTVEGTSNPNLYWYRQAAGRGLQLLFYSVGIGQISSEVPQNLSASRPQDRQFILSSKKLLLSDSGFYLCAWSLGTEAFFGQGTRLTVV.

The CDR3 coding sequence is TGTGCCACCAGGGGGACAGCTTCCTACGAGCAGTACTTC. As protein: CATRGTASYEQYF. The chain uses TRBV14 and TRBJ2-7; 7 nucleotides align to TRBD1. Per the germline V gene, CDR1 is SGHDN and CDR2 is FVKESK. The V and J ends lost 10 bases and 1 base, in that order; junction bases with no gene match: 7. The length of the CDR3 is 13 residues.

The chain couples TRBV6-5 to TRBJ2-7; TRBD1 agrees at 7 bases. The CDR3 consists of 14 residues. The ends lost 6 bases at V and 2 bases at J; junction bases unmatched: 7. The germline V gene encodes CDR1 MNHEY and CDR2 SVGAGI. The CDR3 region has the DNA TGTGCCAGCAGAGACAGGGATACTACCTACGAGCAGTACTTC. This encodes CASRDRDTTYEQYF.

CDR3 in amino acids: CASSQGTGMITDTQYF. The CDR3 bases are TGTGCCAGCAGCCAAGGGACAGGGATGATTACAGATACGCAGTATTTT. The V call is TRBV14, the J call TRBJ2-3, with 8 bases that match TRBD1. The CDR3 has 16 residues. Germline CDR1 and CDR2: SGHDN and FVKESK. V was clipped by 1 base and J by 3 bases; unmatched bases: 6.

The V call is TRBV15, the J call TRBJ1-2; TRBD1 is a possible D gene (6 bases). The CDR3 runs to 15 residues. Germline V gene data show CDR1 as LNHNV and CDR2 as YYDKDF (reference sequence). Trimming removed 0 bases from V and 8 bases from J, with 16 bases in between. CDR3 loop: CATSRDLWTARGYTF. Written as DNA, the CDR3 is TGTGCCACCAGCAGAGATCTGTGGACAGCACGGGGCTACACCTTC.

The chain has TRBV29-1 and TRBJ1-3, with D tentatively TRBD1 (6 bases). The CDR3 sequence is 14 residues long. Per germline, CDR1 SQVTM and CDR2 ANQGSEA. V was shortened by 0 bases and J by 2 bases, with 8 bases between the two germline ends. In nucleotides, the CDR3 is TGCAGCGTTGAAGAGGACAGACCTGGAAACACCATATATTTT. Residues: CSVEEDRPGNTIYF.

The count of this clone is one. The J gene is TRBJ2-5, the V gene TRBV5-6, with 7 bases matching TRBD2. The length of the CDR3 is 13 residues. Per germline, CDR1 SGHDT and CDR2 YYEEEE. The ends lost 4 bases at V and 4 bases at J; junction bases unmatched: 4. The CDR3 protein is CASSVTSAETQYF. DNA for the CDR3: TGTGCCAGCAGCGTTACTAGCGCAGAGACCCAGTACTTC.

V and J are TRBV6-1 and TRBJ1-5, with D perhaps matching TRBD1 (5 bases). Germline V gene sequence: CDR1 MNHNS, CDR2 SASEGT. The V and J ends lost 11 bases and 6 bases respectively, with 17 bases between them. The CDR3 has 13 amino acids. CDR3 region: CAGEGREGQPQHF. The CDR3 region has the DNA TGTGCCGGAGAGGGCAGGGAGGGTCAGCCCCAGCATTTT.

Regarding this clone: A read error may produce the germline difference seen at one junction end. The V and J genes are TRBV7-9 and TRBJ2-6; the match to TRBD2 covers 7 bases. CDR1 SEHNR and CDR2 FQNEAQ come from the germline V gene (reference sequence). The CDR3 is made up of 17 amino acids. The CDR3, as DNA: TGTGCCAGCAGCTTAGCGGGAGGGAACTCTGGGGCCAACGTCCCGACTTTC. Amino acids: CASSLAGGNSGANVPTF.